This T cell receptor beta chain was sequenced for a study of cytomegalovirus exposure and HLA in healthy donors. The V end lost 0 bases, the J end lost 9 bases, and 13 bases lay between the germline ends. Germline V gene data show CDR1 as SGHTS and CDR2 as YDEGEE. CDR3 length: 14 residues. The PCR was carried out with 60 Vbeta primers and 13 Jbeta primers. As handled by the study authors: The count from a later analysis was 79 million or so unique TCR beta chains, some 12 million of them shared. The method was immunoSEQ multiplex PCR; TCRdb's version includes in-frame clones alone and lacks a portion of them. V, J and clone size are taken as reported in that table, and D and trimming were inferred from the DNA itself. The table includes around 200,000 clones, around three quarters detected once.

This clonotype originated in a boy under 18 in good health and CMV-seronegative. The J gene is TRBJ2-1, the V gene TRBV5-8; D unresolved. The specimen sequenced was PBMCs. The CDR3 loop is CASSLVKASGEQFF. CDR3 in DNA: TGTGCCAGCAGCTTGGTGAAGGCGTCGGGTGAGCAGTTCTTC.